This TCR beta chain emerged from a study of blood T cells in healthy people across ages. A J-beta primer mix and a sample-barcoded 5' primer were used in a second PCR of roughly 7 to 12 cycles. A single record per CDR3 protein comes from TCRdb applying MiXCR to the 5' RACE reads. The sample consists of some 1,800,000 distinct CDR3 sequences, about 39% of them appearing once. For every donor, a draw yielded around 9.4 milliliters of peripheral blood. The CDR3 sequence is 13 residues long. Germline V CDR1 and CDR2: DFQATT, SNEGSKA (reference sequence). V trimming: 2 bases; J trimming: 6 bases; junction bases outside the gene matches: 5.

The chain is built from TRBV20-1 and TRBJ1-2; 8 positions match TRBD1. This sequence originates from a human donor in good health. Sequenced input: blood. The CDR3 loop is CSARFTGGDGYTF. In DNA form, the CDR3 reads TGCAGTGCTAGATTCACAGGGGGAGATGGCTACACCTTC.